One and the same sample provided the 18 T cell receptor beta chains below, sequenced in a study of cytomegalovirus exposure and HLA in healthy donors. The PCR was carried out with 60 Vbeta primers and 13 Jbeta primers. Sequencing was performed with immunoSEQ multiplex PCR; in TCRdb, only in-frame clones are kept and a portion is missing. Of around 150,000 clones detected, 81% appear once; the ten largest clones hold approximately 2.1%. Sample: PBMCs. Receptors were obtained from a woman aged 18-29 years in good health and CMV-seronegative.

The V and J genes are TRBV30 and TRBJ1-2; 8 bases fit TRBD1. The CDR3 has 16 residues. Losses at the gene ends were 3 bases for V and 4 bases for J; bases not matched to a gene: 13. Germline CDR1 is GTSNPN and CDR2 is SVGIG (reference sequence). The CDR3 bases are TGTGCCTGGAGGGGACTCGGGACAGGAAGCATCTATGGCTACACCTTC. Translated, it gives CAWRGLGTGSIYGYTF.

The chain combines TRBV7-9 with TRBJ2-6; 8 positions match TRBD2. J was trimmed by 2 bases and V by 3 bases; bases with no gene match: 0. The germline gives CDR1 SEHNR, CDR2 FQNEAQ (reference sequence). The CDR3 sequence is 15 residues long. The CDR3 spells CASSLRGAGANVLTF. DNA of the CDR3: TGTGCCAGCAGCTTGCGGGGGGCTGGGGCCAACGTCCTGACTTTC.

This sequence joins TRBV19 and TRBJ1-3; D is ambiguous. Between the trimmed V and J ends, which lost 0 bases and 4 bases, there was a span of 10 bases. Germline CDR1 reads LNHDA; CDR2 reads SQIVND (reference sequence). There are 15 residues in the CDR3. In DNA form, the CDR3 reads TGTGCCAGTAGTATAGACCGAGGAGGCGGAAACACCATATATTTT. It is translated as CASSIDRGGGNTIYF.

This chain connects TRBV19 to TRBJ2-7; 7 bases are a match to TRBD1. Germline V gene lookup returns CDR1 LNHDA and CDR2 SQIVND (reference sequence). This CDR3 region has 13 residues. V was pared by 6 bases and J by 6 bases, with 8 bases of the junction left unmatched. In nucleotides, the CDR3 is TGTGCCAGTAGCCGACTCAGGGGGTCCGAGCAGTACTTC. This translates into CASSRLRGSEQYF.

The chain uses TRBV19 and TRBJ2-1; no clear D. The CDR3 has 16 amino acids. The germline gives CDR1 LNHDA, CDR2 SQIVND (reference sequence). Trimming shortened V by 5 bases and J by 8 bases, and 22 bases separated the two germline ends. CDR3 in DNA: TGTGCCAGTAGTGCCCGAGACTCCCTCGTTTTGTATGAGCAGTTCTTC. It codes for CASSARDSLVLYEQFF.

The chain carries TRBV9 and TRBJ1-2; D is uncertain. V gave up 0 bases and J gave up 4 bases, with 16 bases separating them. The CDR3 loop spans 16 amino acids. Looked up from germline, CDR1 is SGDLS and CDR2 is YYNGEE. Written as DNA, the CDR3 is TGTGCCAGCAGCGTAGCTGGGAGCGATGGAGGCTATGGCTACACCTTC. Translation: CASSVAGSDGGYGYTF. Full variable domain (outside the CDR3, taken from reference TRBV9 and TRBJ1-2): DSGVTQTPKHLITATGQRVTLRCSPRSGDLSVYWYQQSLDQGLQFLIQYYNGEERAKGNILERFSAQQFPDLHSELNLSSLELGDSALYFCASSVAGSDGGYGYTFGSGTRLTVV.

The V gene is TRBV5-4, the J gene TRBJ2-7, with TRBD2 identical over 9 bases. The ends lost 5 bases at V and 6 bases at J; junction bases unmatched: 9. The CDR3 runs 14 residues. The germline V gene encodes CDR1 SGHNT and CDR2 YYREEE (reference sequence). CDR3 residues: CASSRVAGESEQYF. CDR3 bases: TGTGCCAGCAGTCGGGTAGCGGGAGAGAGCGAGCAGTACTTC.

CDR3 in DNA: TGTGCCAGCTCACAGGGGTTTGGCACTGAAGCTTTCTTT. This sequence encodes CASSQGFGTEAFF. The chain employs TRBV18 and TRBJ1-1, with D perhaps matching TRBD1 (5 bases). Germline assignment: CDR1 KGHSH and CDR2 LQKENI. The CDR3 is made up of 13 amino acids. Between the trimmed V and J ends, which lost 4 bases and 4 bases, there was a span of 10 bases.

This clone is a singleton in its sample. The V gene is TRBV7-9, the J gene TRBJ1-1, with D possibly being TRBD1 (5 bases). Trimming cost V 5 bases and J 4 bases, with 17 bases left between them. The CDR3 runs to 15 residues. Germline V gene data show CDR1 as SEHNR and CDR2 as FQNEAQ (reference sequence). CDR3 in DNA: TGTGCCAGCAGCCCGCAGGCTGGGAGGGGCACTGAAGCTTTCTTT. Encoded protein: CASSPQAGRGTEAFF.

The chain uses TRBV6-6 and TRBJ1-6; TRBD1 might be the D (5 bases). The germline V and J ends were trimmed by 9 bases and 8 bases, with 20 bases remaining between them. Per the germline V gene, CDR1 is MNHNY and CDR2 is SVGAGI (reference sequence). The length of the CDR3 is 15 residues. CDR3 bases: TGTGCCAGTAAGGGGTACTCAAGCTTAGATTCACCCCTCCACTTT. It specifies CASKGYSSLDSPLHF.

The J gene is TRBJ2-7, the V gene TRBV6-6, with TRBD1 matching 7 bases. In germline, CDR1 is MNHNY, CDR2 SVGAGI (reference sequence). V dropped 8 bases and J dropped 0; count of bases not matched to a gene: 1. The CDR3 length is 12 residues. The CDR3, as DNA: TGTGCCAGCCGGGACAGCTCCTACGAGCAGTACTTC. Protein: CASRDSSYEQYF.

The chain joins TRBV6-5 to TRBJ1-1; no reliable D call. Germline CDR1 is MNHEY and CDR2 is SVGAGI. The ends were cut back, 6 bases at V and 7 bases at J, with 15 bases in the middle. This CDR3 has 13 residues. The DNA of the CDR3 is TGTGCCAGCAGGGAGGGTATGAGCTTTGAAGCTTTCTTT. Its protein product is CASREGMSFEAFF.

The V and J genes are TRBV9 and TRBJ1-3; 7 nucleotides agree with TRBD1. Germline CDR1 and CDR2: SGDLS and YYNGEE. The trim removed 3 bases at V and 4 bases at J, leaving 4 bases unmatched. The CDR3 length is 14 residues. The CDR3 region is CASSARDSGNTIYF. CDR3 sequence (DNA): TGTGCCAGCAGCGCAAGGGACAGCGGAAACACCATATATTTT. The full variable domain, rest sourced from reference TRBV9 and TRBJ1-3, is DSGVTQTPKHLITATGQRVTLRCSPRSGDLSVYWYQQSLDQGLQFLIQYYNGEERAKGNILERFSAQQFPDLHSELNLSSLELGDSALYFCASSARDSGNTIYFGEGSWLTVV.

This chain uses TRBV25-1 with TRBJ2-7; 9 nucleotides match TRBD1. CDR1 and CDR2 (germline): MGHDK, SYGVNS. This CDR3 contains 14 residues. V trimming: 6 bases; J trimming: 2 bases; junction bases outside the gene matches: 5. CDR3 in DNA: TGTGCCAGCAGCGCGGACAGGGGTCCCTACGAGCAGTACTTC. Translated, it gives CASSADRGPYEQYF.

The V gene is TRBV5-6, the J gene TRBJ1-1; no definite D call. Trimming left V 1 base short and J 0 bases short, with 10 bases between. Germline-derived CDR1 and CDR2 are SGHDT and YYEEEE. The CDR3 spans 15 residues. The CDR3 protein is CASSLQASLNTEAFF. The CDR3 bases are TGTGCCAGCAGCTTGCAGGCATCATTGAACACTGAAGCTTTCTTT.

The V call is TRBV5-1, the J call TRBJ1-2, with D possibly matching TRBD1 (5 bases). In germline, CDR1 is SGHRS, CDR2 YFSETQ. V lost 0 bases and J lost 8, with 11 bases in between. The CDR3 is 13 residues long. The CDR3 nucleotides are TGCGCCAGCAGCTTGGAAGGGGCGTGGGGCTACACCTTC. Amino acids: CASSLEGAWGYTF.

This rearrangement joins TRBV19 to TRBJ1-2; D gene unclear. The CDR3 sequence is 13 residues long. Looked up from germline, CDR1 is LNHDA and CDR2 is SQIVND (reference sequence). V lost 3 bases to trimming and J lost 3 bases, with 8 bases between them. CDR3 coding DNA: TGTGCCAGTAGTATGGTAAACTACTATGGCTACACCTTC. Translating gives CASSMVNYYGYTF.

This chain joins TRBV5-4 and TRBJ2-7; D perhaps matches TRBD1 (6 bases). This CDR3 comprises 16 residues. Trimming shortened V by 0 bases and J by 2 bases, and 15 bases separated the two germline ends. From germline, CDR1 is SGHNT and CDR2 YYREEE (reference sequence). CDR3 protein: CASSLDAGVVPYEQYF. CDR3 coding DNA: TGTGCCAGCAGCTTGGATGCAGGGGTCGTACCCTACGAGCAGTACTTC. Using reference TRBV5-4 and TRBJ2-7 for the parts outside the CDR3, the full variable domain is ETGVTQSPTHLIKTRGQQVTLRCSSQSGHNTVSWYQQALGQGPQFIFQYYREEENGRGNFPPRFSGLQFPNYSSELNVNALELDDSALYLCASSLDAGVVPYEQYFGPGTRLTVT.